A selection of T cell receptor beta chains follows, all from one sample in a study of T cells after yellow fever vaccination. TCRdb re-derived calls from the 5' RACE reads in MiXCR, one entry per CDR3 protein. This repertoire shows fewer than 350,000 distinct CDR3 sequences, approximately 4.3% found once; its top ten account for around 19%. The sample consisted of PBMCs, taken 15 days after the yellow fever booster vaccination. These receptors were taken from a man younger than 30 who received the YFV17D yellow fever vaccine. CDR3s include the opening cysteine and the closing phenylalanine or tryptophan. D genes are given only for firm matches. Clone size is shown for a subset of rows, as once, few, many or a class of expanded clone.

size	D	V	J	DNA	CDR3
.	TRBD2	TRBV9	TRBJ2-5	TGTGCCAGCAGCGTCGACGCTAGCGGGGGGGTCCAAGAGACCCAGTACTTC	CASSVDASGGVQETQYF
.	.	TRBV7-2	TRBJ2-3	TGTGCCAGCAGCCGAGCCCGCCGACCGGATACGCAGTATTTT	CASSRARRPDTQYF
many	.	TRBV7-9	TRBJ1-4	TGTGCCAGCAGCTTATCAGGGGTTGAAAAACTGTTTTTT	CASSLSGVEKLFF
few	.	TRBV23-1	TRBJ2-3	TGCGCCAGCAGTCAATCGAGACCAGATACGCAGTATTTT	CASSQSRPDTQYF
few	.	TRBV11-2	TRBJ1-2	TGTGCCAGCAGCTCTCTCCGGGGGCTGGACTATGGCTACACCTTC	CASSSLRGLDYGYTF
.	.	TRBV4-3	TRBJ2-6	TGCGCCAGCAGCCAAGAGGTCGGGATAGCTGGGGCCAACGTCCCGACTTTC	CASSQEVGIAGANVPTF
few	TRBD1	TRBV6-5	TRBJ1-5	TGTGCCAGCAGTTCGGGACAGGGTGGGTATAGCAATCAGCCCCAGCATTTT	CASSSGQGGYSNQPQHF
many	.	TRBV10-3	TRBJ2-7	TGTGCCATCGGTTTTAGGCAGGCCTACGAGCAGTACTTC	CAIGFRQAYEQYF
.	.	TRBV10-3	TRBJ1-2	TGTGCCATTTCGACGGCGCCCTATGGCTACACCTTC	CAISTAPYGYTF
.	TRBD1	TRBV11-2	TRBJ2-2	TGTGCCAGCAGCTCCGGGACAGGGTGGACCGGGGAGCTGTTTTTT	CASSSGTGWTGELFF
few	TRBD2	TRBV6-5	TRBJ2-5	TGTGCCAGCAGCCTTACGCCTAGCGGCCATATCGAGACCCAGTACTTC	CASSLTPSGHIETQYF
many	TRBD2	TRBV7-9	TRBJ2-3	TGTGCCAGCAGCTTAACGACTAGCGTGGATACGCAGTATTTT	CASSLTTSVDTQYF
few	TRBD1	TRBV11-2	TRBJ1-1	TGTGCCAGCAGTCTTAGGACAGGAAGTATAGCTTTCTTT	CASSLRTGSIAFF
few	TRBD1	TRBV11-2	TRBJ2-5	TGTGCCAGCAGCTCCGGGACAGGAGGAGAGACCCAGTACTTC	CASSSGTGGETQYF
few	.	TRBV5-1	TRBJ2-3	TGCGCCAGCAGCTTAGCAGGGACAACCGGCACAGATACGCAGTATTTT	CASSLAGTTGTDTQYF
few	TRBD2	TRBV10-3	TRBJ2-1	TGTGCCATCAGTGACCCAGCGGGGGGCCTCTCCTACAATGAGCAGTTCTTC	CAISDPAGGLSYNEQFF
.	.	TRBV7-2	TRBJ1-5	TGTGCCAGCAGCACCGCTTGGGGCAGCAATCAGCCCCAGCATTTT	CASSTAWGSNQPQHF
few	TRBD1	TRBV20-1	TRBJ1-2	TGCAGTGCTAGTGAGCCTCGACAGGGCGTCGATGGCTACACCTTC	CSASEPRQGVDGYTF
many	.	TRBV7-9	TRBJ2-1	TGTGCCAGCAGCTTAGGAGAGGGGCAGTTCTTC	CASSLGEGQFF
many	.	TRBV5-1	TRBJ1-4	TGCGCCAGCAAGCAGGGCTCGAATGAAAAACTGTTTTTT	CASKQGSNEKLFF
.	TRBD2	TRBV7-9	TRBJ2-1	TGTGCCAGCAGCTCCTTCCCGGTAGCGGGGGACAATGAGCAGTTCTTC	CASSSFPVAGDNEQFF
many	.	TRBV6-2/TRBV6-3	TRBJ2-1	TGTGCCAGCCAAAGGGTTCCGGGTGTAAGCTCCTACAATGAGCAGTTCTTC	CASQRVPGVSSYNEQFF
.	TRBD1	TRBV5-1	TRBJ1-2	TGCGCCAGCAGCTCCCAGGGGGGCGCGAATGGCTACACCTTC	CASSSQGGANGYTF
few	.	TRBV5-1	TRBJ1-1	TGCGCCAGCAGCTTGTTCGGCCCTCCAGGGGCGGACACTGAAGCTTTCTTT	CASSLFGPPGADTEAFF
many	.	TRBV12-3/TRBV12-4	TRBJ2-1	TGTGCCAGCAGTCCCCGGAATGAGCAGTTCTTC	CASSPRNEQFF
.	.	TRBV20-1	TRBJ1-1	TGCAGTGCCACCAGGGGACTTTTGAACACTGAAGCTTTCTTT	CSATRGLLNTEAFF
few	TRBD2	TRBV4-2	TRBJ2-3	TGTGCCAGCAGCCAATCCACACTAGCGGGGGGGTCTGATACGCAGTATTTT	CASSQSTLAGGSDTQYF
few	.	TRBV7-6	TRBJ1-1	TGTGCCAGCAGCTTAGAAGGCAGGGGTCGCACTGAAGCTTTCTTT	CASSLEGRGRTEAFF
few	TRBD1	TRBV6-5	TRBJ1-6	TGTGCCAGCAGAGCCCGGGACAGTTTTCTCAATTCACCCCTCCACTTT	CASRARDSFLNSPLHF
many	.	TRBV7-2	TRBJ2-6	TGTGCCAGCACCCCGCAGTCGGCCTCTGGGGCCAACGTCCTGACTTTC	CASTPQSASGANVLTF
.	TRBD2	TRBV5-5	TRBJ2-5	TGTGCCAGCAGCCTGGGGGGGGAGACTAAGACCCAGTACTTC	CASSLGGETKTQYF
many	TRBD2	TRBV10-2	TRBJ2-7	TGCGCCAGCAGTGAGTCACAAGGACTAGTCGGCCACGAGCAGTACTTC	CASSESQGLVGHEQYF
.	TRBD2	TRBV7-2	TRBJ2-1	TGTGCCAGCAGCTTCTCAGCGGGGGGGCCGGCGGGGCAGTTCTTC	CASSFSAGGPAGQFF
many	.	TRBV12-3/TRBV12-4	TRBJ2-5	TGTGCCAGCAGCAGTCTCGAGGAGACCCAGTACTTC	CASSSLEETQYF
many	TRBD1	TRBV7-8	TRBJ2-3	TGTGCCAGCAGCTCGGACAGGGCTTCAGATACGCAGTATTTT	CASSSDRASDTQYF
few	.	TRBV29-1	TRBJ1-1	TGCAGCGTTGAAGATCGGGTGACTGAAGCTTTCTTT	CSVEDRVTEAFF